A selection of T cell receptor beta chains follows, all from one sample in a study of identifying expanded T cells in peripheral blood. Assay used: immunoSEQ multiplex PCR; TCRdb lists only in-frame clones, some missing. The sample lists more than 75,000 clones; approximately 91% were seen once. Input material: blood. These receptors were obtained from a person aged 18 to 75 in good health. Each CDR3 is given with its conserved first and last residue. The D gene is left open where the match is weak. Clone size, where shown, is once, few, many, or a class for clones that have expanded.

clone_size: -
j_call: TRBJ2-7
d_call: TRBD2
v_call: TRBV19
cdr3_nt: TGTGCCAGTAGTATCTCTAGCGGGGATTCCGACGAGCAGTACTTC
cdr3_aa: CASSISSGDSDEQYF

clone_size: few
j_call: TRBJ1-6
d_call: -
v_call: TRBV5-1
cdr3_nt: TGCGCCAGCAGTGAGGGGGGTTCACCCCTCCACTTT
cdr3_aa: CASSEGGSPLHF

clone_size: -
j_call: TRBJ2-7
d_call: -
v_call: TRBV19
cdr3_nt: TGTGCCAGTAGTATGACAGTGGGTGACGAGCAGTACTTC
cdr3_aa: CASSMTVGDEQYF

clone_size: -
j_call: TRBJ1-2
d_call: -
v_call: TRBV4-2
cdr3_nt: TGTGCCAGCAGCCAACTAGGGATGGGCTACACCTTC
cdr3_aa: CASSQLGMGYTF

clone_size: -
j_call: TRBJ2-3
d_call: -
v_call: TRBV19
cdr3_nt: TGTGCCAGTAGCGGGAGCGCGGAAACAGATACGCAGTATTTT
cdr3_aa: CASSGSAETDTQYF

clone_size: -
j_call: TRBJ1-1
d_call: -
v_call: TRBV4-1
cdr3_nt: TGCGCCAGCAGTCCGACGGTTACTAACACTGAAGCTTTCTTT
cdr3_aa: CASSPTVTNTEAFF

clone_size: -
j_call: TRBJ2-7
d_call: TRBD2
v_call: TRBV27
cdr3_nt: TGTGCCAGCACCCTTCTAGCGGGTCACTACGAGCAGTACTTC
cdr3_aa: CASTLLAGHYEQYF

clone_size: -
j_call: TRBJ2-5
d_call: -
v_call: TRBV5-6
cdr3_nt: TGTGCCAGCAGGTTTGGGGAGACCCAGTACTTC
cdr3_aa: CASRFGETQYF

clone_size: -
j_call: TRBJ2-2
d_call: -
v_call: TRBV28
cdr3_nt: TGTGCCAGCACCTCAGGGTCTGTCGGGGAGCTGTTTTTT
cdr3_aa: CASTSGSVGELFF

clone_size: once
j_call: TRBJ1-5
d_call: TRBD1
v_call: TRBV2
cdr3_nt: TGTGCCAGCAGTGAAGGAGGGGGCCGGCGCAATCAGCCCCAGCATTTT
cdr3_aa: CASSEGGGRRNQPQHF

clone_size: once
j_call: TRBJ2-1
d_call: -
v_call: TRBV12-2
cdr3_nt: TGTGCAAGTCGCTTATCCAGGGACTACGACAAGGATGAGCAGTTCTTC
cdr3_aa: CASRLSRDYDKDEQFF

clone_size: -
j_call: TRBJ1-5
d_call: -
v_call: TRBV19
cdr3_nt: TGTGCCAGTATGGGGTGGAGGGCGGAGGGCAATCAGCCCCAGCATTTT
cdr3_aa: CASMGWRAEGNQPQHF

clone_size: -
j_call: TRBJ2-3
d_call: -
v_call: TRBV21-1
cdr3_nt: TGTGCCAGCAGCAAAGGTAACAGTAGCACAGATACGCAGTATTTT
cdr3_aa: CASSKGNSSTDTQYF

clone_size: -
j_call: TRBJ2-3
d_call: -
v_call: TRBV7-3
cdr3_nt: TGTGCCAGCAGCACAGGTCCGACAGATACGCAGTATTTT
cdr3_aa: CASSTGPTDTQYF

clone_size: -
j_call: TRBJ2-5
d_call: TRBD2
v_call: TRBV19
cdr3_nt: TGTGCCAGTAGTAGCCTTGGAACTAGCGTTGAGACCCAGTACTTC
cdr3_aa: CASSSLGTSVETQYF

clone_size: -
j_call: TRBJ2-1
d_call: -
v_call: TRBV6-5
cdr3_nt: TGTGCCAGCGGCCCGCCAGCGGGCACCTACAATGAGCAGTTCTTC
cdr3_aa: CASGPPAGTYNEQFF

clone_size: few
j_call: TRBJ2-1
d_call: TRBD2
v_call: TRBV13
cdr3_nt: TGTGCCAGCAGCTTAGTAATGGGGGGGAGGAATGAGCAGTTCTTC
cdr3_aa: CASSLVMGGRNEQFF

clone_size: -
j_call: TRBJ1-2
d_call: TRBD1
v_call: TRBV19
cdr3_nt: TGTGCCAGTAGTGCTGAACCGGGACAGGGCTCAGTTGGCTACACCTTC
cdr3_aa: CASSAEPGQGSVGYTF

clone_size: -
j_call: TRBJ1-1
d_call: -
v_call: TRBV6-1
cdr3_nt: TGTGCCAGCCAGACCCCGGGGGGTACTGAAGCTTTCTTT
cdr3_aa: CASQTPGGTEAFF

clone_size: once
j_call: TRBJ1-1
d_call: -
v_call: TRBV19
cdr3_nt: TGTGCCAGTACGAGTAAAGTCACTGAAGCTTTCTTT
cdr3_aa: CASTSKVTEAFF

clone_size: -
j_call: TRBJ1-2
d_call: -
v_call: TRBV2
cdr3_nt: TGTGCCAGCAGTCACTATGGCTACACCTTC
cdr3_aa: CASSHYGYTF

clone_size: -
j_call: TRBJ1-4
d_call: -
v_call: TRBV18
cdr3_nt: TGTGCCAGCTCACCACTTCAGGACTCCGAAAAACTGTTTTTT
cdr3_aa: CASSPLQDSEKLFF

clone_size: many
j_call: TRBJ2-1
d_call: TRBD2
v_call: TRBV6-4
cdr3_nt: TGTGCCAGCAGTGACTCACTAGCGGGAGCCAATGAGCAGTTCTTC
cdr3_aa: CASSDSLAGANEQFF

clone_size: -
j_call: TRBJ1-2
d_call: -
v_call: TRBV18
cdr3_nt: TGTGCCAGCTCACCACCGTCTACGGAGGGCTACACCTTC
cdr3_aa: CASSPPSTEGYTF

clone_size: -
j_call: TRBJ2-7
d_call: TRBD2
v_call: TRBV4-3
cdr3_nt: TGCGCCAGCAGCCAAACTTTAGCGGGAGAGTCCTACGAGCAGTACTTC
cdr3_aa: CASSQTLAGESYEQYF

clone_size: -
j_call: TRBJ1-3
d_call: -
v_call: TRBV6-1
cdr3_nt: TGTGCCAGCAGTGCTACCGAAGCCGGAACCTCTGGAAACACCATATATTTT
cdr3_aa: CASSATEAGTSGNTIYF

clone_size: -
j_call: TRBJ2-1
d_call: -
v_call: TRBV30
cdr3_nt: TGTGCCTGGAGAGGGAGCTCCTACAATGAGCAGTTCTTC
cdr3_aa: CAWRGSSYNEQFF

clone_size: -
j_call: TRBJ1-6
d_call: -
v_call: TRBV6-5
cdr3_nt: TGTGCCAGCAGTCCCAGGGGCCCCAATTCACCCCTCCACTTT
cdr3_aa: CASSPRGPNSPLHF

clone_size: -
j_call: TRBJ2-6
d_call: -
v_call: TRBV9
cdr3_nt: TGTGCCAGCAGATCCTCTACTGGGGCCAACGTCCTGACTTTC
cdr3_aa: CASRSSTGANVLTF